This T cell receptor (beta chain) was captured in a study of tumor and adjacent non-tumor tissue in lung cancer (dated by TCRdb to the late 2010s). For the wider study: By cancer type, the cohort comprised 11 to 12 adenocarcinoma patients, 2 squamous cell carcinoma patients and 1 small cell lung cancer patient. The roughly 15 enrolled patients, of whom around 10 were men and 5 were women, were aged about 31 to 85 years and were diagnosed with TNM stage I to III disease. The study compared bulk TCRbeta repertoires from lung tumor tissue and matched distant non-tumor lung tissue of some 15 lung cancer patients. TCRbeta CDR3 sequencing was performed on about 30 paired specimens, with one tumor sample and one normal lung sample collected per patient. In total, sequencing yielded approximately 130,000,000 productive TCRbeta reads, which works out to an average of about 3.9 million reads per sample. The paper's findings and limits, for the study overall: Younger patients had significantly higher TCR diversity, and higher tumor TCR diversity was associated with shorter overall and disease-free survival. Only roughly 15 patients were in the cohort, and the authors stated that larger samples and more detailed clinical data are needed. The top 100 clones accounted for a significantly larger cumulative portion of the repertoire in normal lung than in tumor tissue. Because peripheral blood was not sequenced, blood TCRbeta repertoires in the lung cancer patients of the study were not examined. Tumor tissue showed significantly higher TCR diversity (inverse Simpson) than normal lung tissue, at around 450 vs 150 (P = 0.0075, Mann-Whitney U test). The sequencing platform is not named in the methods, and unique molecular identifiers are not mentioned.

The library was built by means of multiplex PCR. TCRdb lists the instrument as Illumina HiSeq 2500. TCRbeta libraries were built by three rounds of nested PCR using primers (Table S4), following protocols modified from ARM-PCR. PCR products of 200-500 bp were gel-excised and purified with the QIAquick gel extraction kit before sequencing. Concerning the study's data processing: Trimmomatic was used to clean the reads, FLASH merged the cleaned reads into complete CDR3 sequences, and MiTCR assigned the sequences to V(D)J germline segments. Clonal diversity was computed as the inverse Simpson's index with VDJtools. In-frame sequences lacking a premature stop codon were counted as productive reads. Using fastp trimming at Q25 and MiXCR clonotype assembly, TCRdb reanalyzed the public sequencing data and kept in-frame beta chains. Every entry covers one CDR3 protein and lists the most common genes and DNA from its rows. None of the V and J calls come from the authors' own analysis; TCRdb made them. Recorded for this sample are about 120,000 distinct CDR3 sequences; about 87% of them occurred a single time. The biggest ten clones account for 22% of the sample.

In regard to this clonotype: Its antigen is unknown. It is likely a read error, because the conserved phenylalanine at the end of the CDR3 is missing.

Trimming takes 9 bases from V and 10 bases from J, and the germline ends sit 16 bases apart. Including both end residues, the CDR3 is 12 amino acids long. CDR3 DNA only is kept here, 36 bases in frame from base 1. RNA was isolated from bulk unsorted tissue, and RNA quality was assessed with a NanoDrop ND-1000 and an Agilent 2100. All donors had newly diagnosed lung cancer, had not received prior chemotherapy, and were admitted for thoracic surgery in China between August and November 2014. Patients with previous radiotherapy or chemotherapy, or with another concurrent cancer, were excluded from the study. Pieces of surgical tissue measuring 1-2 cm3 were kept in RNAlater solution and held at -80 degrees C until needed.

The sequenced material came from lung tumor tissue. This clonotype was obtained from a man between 65 and 85 years old with non-small cell lung cancer. The sequence joins TRBV12-3 or TRBV12-4 to TRBJ1-5, with the D gene not clear enough to name. The encoded CDR3 is CASSPAGQPQHC. The nucleotide sequence reads as follows: TGTGCCAGTAGTCCCGCTGGCCAACCCCAGCATTGT.